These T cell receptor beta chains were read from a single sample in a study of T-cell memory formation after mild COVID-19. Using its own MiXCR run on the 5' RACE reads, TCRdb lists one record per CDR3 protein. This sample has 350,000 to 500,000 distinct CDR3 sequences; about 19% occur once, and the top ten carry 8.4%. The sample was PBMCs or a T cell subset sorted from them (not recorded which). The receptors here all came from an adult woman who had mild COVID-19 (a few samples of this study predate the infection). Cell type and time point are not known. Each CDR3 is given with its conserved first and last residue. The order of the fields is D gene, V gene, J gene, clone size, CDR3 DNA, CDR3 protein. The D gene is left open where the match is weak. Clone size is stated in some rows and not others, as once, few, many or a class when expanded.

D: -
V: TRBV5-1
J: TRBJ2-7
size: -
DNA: TGCGCCAGCAGCTTGGGCGGAAACTACGAGCAGTACTTC
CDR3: CASSLGGNYEQYF

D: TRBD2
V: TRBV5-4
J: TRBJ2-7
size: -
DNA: TGTGCCAGCAGTAGCGGGCCGCCCTCCTACGAGCAGTACTTC
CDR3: CASSSGPPSYEQYF

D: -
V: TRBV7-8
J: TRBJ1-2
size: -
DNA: TGTGCCAGCAGCTTAGTTATGAGGGGAGTAGACTATGGCTACACCTTC
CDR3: CASSLVMRGVDYGYTF

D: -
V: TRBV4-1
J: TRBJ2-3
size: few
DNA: TGCGCCAGCAGCCAAGTTTACAGCACAGATACGCAGTATTTT
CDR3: CASSQVYSTDTQYF

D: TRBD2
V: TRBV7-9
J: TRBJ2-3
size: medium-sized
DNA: TGTGCCAGCAGCTTGGGGAGTAGCGGGAGTAGGACAGATACGCAGTATTTT
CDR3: CASSLGSSGSRTDTQYF

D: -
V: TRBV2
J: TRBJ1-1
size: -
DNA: TGTGCCAGCAGAAGGGGACCTGAAGCTTTCTTT
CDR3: CASRRGPEAFF

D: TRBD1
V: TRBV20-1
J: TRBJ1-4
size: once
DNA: TGCAGTGCTATCCGGGACAGGGGGCGTGGAGGGGCCAGAAAAACTGTTTTT
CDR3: CSAIRDRGRGGARKTVF

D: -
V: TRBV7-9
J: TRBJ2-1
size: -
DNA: TGTGCCAGCAGCCTCGGCGGGGCAGTCTACAATGAGCAGTTCTTC
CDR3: CASSLGGAVYNEQFF

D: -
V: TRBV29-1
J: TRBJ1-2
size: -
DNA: TGCAGCGTTGATACGGGGGCGCATGGCTACACCTTC
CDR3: CSVDTGAHGYTF

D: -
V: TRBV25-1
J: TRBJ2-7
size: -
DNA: TGTGCCAGCACGGACATTTTCTCCTACGAGCAGTACTTC
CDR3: CASTDIFSYEQYF

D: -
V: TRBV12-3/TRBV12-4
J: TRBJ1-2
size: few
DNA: TGTGCCAGCAGCCGAATGCGGGGCTACACCTTC
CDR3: CASSRMRGYTF

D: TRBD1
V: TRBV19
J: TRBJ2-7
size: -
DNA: TGTGCCAGTAGTCTCGGTCCCGGGACAGGGAACGAGCAGTACTTC
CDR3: CASSLGPGTGNEQYF

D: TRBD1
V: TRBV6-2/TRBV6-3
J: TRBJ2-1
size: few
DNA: TGTGCCAGCCGCCTAACAGGGGGCTACTACAATGAGCAGTTCTTC
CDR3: CASRLTGGYYNEQFF

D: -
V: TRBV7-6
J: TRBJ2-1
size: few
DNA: TGTGCCAGCAGCGTAACAGGCCAATCCTACAATGAGCAGTTCTTC
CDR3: CASSVTGQSYNEQFF

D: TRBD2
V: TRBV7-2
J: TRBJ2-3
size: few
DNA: TGTGCCAGCAGCTGGGGACTACCGATCAGCACAGATACGCAGTATTTT
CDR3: CASSWGLPISTDTQYF

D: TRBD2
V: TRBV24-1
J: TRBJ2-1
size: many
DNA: TGTGCCACCAGTGATTTAGCGGGGAGCTCCTACAATGAGCAGTTCTTC
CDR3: CATSDLAGSSYNEQFF